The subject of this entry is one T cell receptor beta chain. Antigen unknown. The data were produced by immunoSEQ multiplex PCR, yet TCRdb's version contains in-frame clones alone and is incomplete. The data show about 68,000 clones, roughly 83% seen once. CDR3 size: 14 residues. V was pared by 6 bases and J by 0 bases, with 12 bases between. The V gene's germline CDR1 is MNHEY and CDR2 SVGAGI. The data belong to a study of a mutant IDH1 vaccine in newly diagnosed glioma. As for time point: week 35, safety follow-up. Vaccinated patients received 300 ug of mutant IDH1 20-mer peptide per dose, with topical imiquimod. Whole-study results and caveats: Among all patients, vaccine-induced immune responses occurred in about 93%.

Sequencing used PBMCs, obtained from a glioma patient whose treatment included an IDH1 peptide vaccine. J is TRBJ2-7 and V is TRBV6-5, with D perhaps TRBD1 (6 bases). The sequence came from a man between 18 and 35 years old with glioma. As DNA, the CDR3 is TGTGCCAGCAGCCAGGGGTTTAGCTCCTACGAGCAGTACTTC. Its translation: CASSQGFSSYEQYF.